Given below is one T cell receptor (beta chain) in context. TCRdb re-called the 5' RACE reads through MiXCR, storing one row per CDR3 protein. The table lists a few hundred thousand distinct CDR3 sequences, about an eighth of them singletons. These data originate in a study of T cells after yellow fever vaccination. Study as a whole: Fractions low in cell number were prepared with SMART-Seq v4 Ultra Low Input.

The CDR3 runs to 14 residues. Trimming removed 8 bases at V and 2 bases at J, with 15 bases between. Germline CDR1 SGHTA, CDR2 FQGNSA. V and J are TRBV7-2 and TRBJ1-1; TRBD1 might be the D (6 bases). The TCR sequence derives from a man between 18 and 29 years old who received the YFV17D yellow fever vaccine. This specimen consisted of CD4+ T cells sorted from PBMCs, obtained 15 days after the yellow fever booster vaccination. The CDR3 sequence is CASAPGAANTEAFF. The CDR3, as DNA: TGTGCCAGCGCCCCGGGGGCAGCAAACACTGAAGCTTTCTTT.